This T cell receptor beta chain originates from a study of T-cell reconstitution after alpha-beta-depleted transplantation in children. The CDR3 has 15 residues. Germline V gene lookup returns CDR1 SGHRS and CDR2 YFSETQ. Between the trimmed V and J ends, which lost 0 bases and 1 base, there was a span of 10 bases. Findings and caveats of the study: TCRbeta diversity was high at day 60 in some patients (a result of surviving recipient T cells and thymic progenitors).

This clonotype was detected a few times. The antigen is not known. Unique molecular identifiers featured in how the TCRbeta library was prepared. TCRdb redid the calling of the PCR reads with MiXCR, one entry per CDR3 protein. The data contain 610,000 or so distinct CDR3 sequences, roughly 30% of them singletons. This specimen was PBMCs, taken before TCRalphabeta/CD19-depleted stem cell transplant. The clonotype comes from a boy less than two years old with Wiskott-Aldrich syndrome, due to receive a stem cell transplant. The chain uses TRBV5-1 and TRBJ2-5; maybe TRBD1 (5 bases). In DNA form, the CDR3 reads TGCGCCAGCAGCTTGGGGGGCAGTCGCCAAGAGACCCAGTACTTC. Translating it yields CASSLGGSRQETQYF.